Included here is one TCR beta chain sequence, with context. Its matching antigen is unknown. The data derive from a study of T cells in narcolepsy. Study information: Healthy controls were enrolled alongside patients with narcolepsy type 1 or type 2.

Notes on the study in general: Autoreactive HCRT-specific and TRIB2-specific clonotypes were marked in same-patient CSF-versus-blood CD4+ comparisons.

This CDR3 comprises 14 residues. Trimming left V 5 bases short and J 0 bases short, with 10 bases between. Per germline, CDR1 LNHDA and CDR2 SQIVND (reference sequence). TCRdb's copy holds only in-frame clones and misses some; the assay was immunoSEQ multiplex PCR. The sample comprises under 3,000 clones, around 28% of which are singletons, and roughly 4.4% rests with the top ten. Sequences were obtained from cultured CD4+ T cells from cerebrospinal fluid. The TCR comes from a human donor with narcolepsy. This chain uses TRBV19 with TRBJ1-2; D is perhaps TRBD1 (5 bases). The CDR3 loop reads CASSPMGPNYGYTF. CDR3 DNA sequence: TGTGCCAGTAGTCCTATGGGGCCTAACTATGGCTACACCTTC.